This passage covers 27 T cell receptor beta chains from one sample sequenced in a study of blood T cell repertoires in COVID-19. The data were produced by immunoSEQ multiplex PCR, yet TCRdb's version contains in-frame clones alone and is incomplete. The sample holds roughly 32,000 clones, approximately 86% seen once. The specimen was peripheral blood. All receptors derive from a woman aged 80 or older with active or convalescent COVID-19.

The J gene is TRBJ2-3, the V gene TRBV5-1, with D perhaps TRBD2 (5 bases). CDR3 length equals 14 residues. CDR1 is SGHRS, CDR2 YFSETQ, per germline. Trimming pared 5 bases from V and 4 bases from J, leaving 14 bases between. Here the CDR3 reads CASSSAGVADTQYF. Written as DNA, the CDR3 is TGCGCCAGCAGTTCGGCCGGGGTCGCAGATACGCAGTATTTT.

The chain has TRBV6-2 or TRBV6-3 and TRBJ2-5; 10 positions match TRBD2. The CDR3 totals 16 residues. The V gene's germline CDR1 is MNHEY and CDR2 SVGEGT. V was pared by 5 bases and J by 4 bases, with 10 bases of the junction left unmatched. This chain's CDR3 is CASSPGLAEKSETQYF. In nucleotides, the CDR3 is TGTGCCAGCAGTCCCGGACTAGCGGAGAAATCAGAGACCCAGTACTTC.

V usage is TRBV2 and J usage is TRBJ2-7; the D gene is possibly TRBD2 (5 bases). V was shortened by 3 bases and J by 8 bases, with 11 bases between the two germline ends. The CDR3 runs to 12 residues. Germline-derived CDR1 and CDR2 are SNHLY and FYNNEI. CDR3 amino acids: CASSEAGGKQYF. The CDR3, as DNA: TGTGCCAGCAGTGAGGCGGGTGGGAAGCAGTACTTC.

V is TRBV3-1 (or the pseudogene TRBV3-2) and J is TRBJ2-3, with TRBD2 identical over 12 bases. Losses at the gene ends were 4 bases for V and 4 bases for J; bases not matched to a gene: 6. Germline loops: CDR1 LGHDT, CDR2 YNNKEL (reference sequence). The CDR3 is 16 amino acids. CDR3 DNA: TGTGCCAGCAGCCCCCTAGCGGGGGGGTTGGCAGATACGCAGTATTTT. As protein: CASSPLAGGLADTQYF.

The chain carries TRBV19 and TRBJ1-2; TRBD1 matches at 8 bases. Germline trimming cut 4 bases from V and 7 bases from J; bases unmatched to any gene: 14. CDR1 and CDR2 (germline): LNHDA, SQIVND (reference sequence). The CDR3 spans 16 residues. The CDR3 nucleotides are TGTGCCAGTAGTAGAGAGGGCCAGACAGGGGCTGGTGGCTACACCTTC. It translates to CASSREGQTGAGGYTF.

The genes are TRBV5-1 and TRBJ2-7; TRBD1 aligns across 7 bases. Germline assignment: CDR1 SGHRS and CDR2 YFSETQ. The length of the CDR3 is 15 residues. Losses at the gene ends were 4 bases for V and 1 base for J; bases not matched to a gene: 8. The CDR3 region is CASSRDSLGSYEQYF. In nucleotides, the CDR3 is TGCGCCAGCAGCCGGGACAGTTTGGGTTCCTACGAGCAGTACTTC.

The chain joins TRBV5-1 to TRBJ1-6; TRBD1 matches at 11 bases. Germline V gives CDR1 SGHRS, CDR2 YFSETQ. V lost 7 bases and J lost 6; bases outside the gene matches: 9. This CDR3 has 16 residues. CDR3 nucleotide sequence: TGCGCCAGCCGAGGACAGGGGGCTTTTGGTAATTCACCCCTCCACTTT. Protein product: CASRGQGAFGNSPLHF.

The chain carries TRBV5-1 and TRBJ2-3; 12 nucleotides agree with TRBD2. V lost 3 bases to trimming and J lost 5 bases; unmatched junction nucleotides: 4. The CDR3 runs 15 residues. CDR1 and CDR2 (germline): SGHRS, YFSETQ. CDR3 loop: CASSSLAGGRDTQYF. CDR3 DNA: TGCGCCAGCAGCTCCCTAGCGGGAGGGCGAGATACGCAGTATTTT.

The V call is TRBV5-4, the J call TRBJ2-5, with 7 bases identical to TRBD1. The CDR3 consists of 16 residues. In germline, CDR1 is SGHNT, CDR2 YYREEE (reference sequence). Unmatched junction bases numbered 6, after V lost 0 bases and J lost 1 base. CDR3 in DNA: TGTGCCAGCAGCTTGGGTGGGGGACAGTTCCAAGAGACCCAGTACTTC. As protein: CASSLGGGQFQETQYF.

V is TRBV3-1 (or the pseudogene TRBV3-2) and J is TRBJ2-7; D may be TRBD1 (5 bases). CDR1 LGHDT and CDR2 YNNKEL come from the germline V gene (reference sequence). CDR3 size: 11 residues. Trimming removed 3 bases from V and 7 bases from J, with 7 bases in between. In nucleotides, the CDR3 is TGTGCCAGCAGCCAGCAGGGAGAGCAGTACTTC. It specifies CASSQQGEQYF.

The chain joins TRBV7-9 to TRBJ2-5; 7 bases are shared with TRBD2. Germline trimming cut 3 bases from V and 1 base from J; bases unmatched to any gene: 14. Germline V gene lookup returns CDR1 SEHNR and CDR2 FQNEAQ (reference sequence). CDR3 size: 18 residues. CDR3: CASSLGREAGSRQETQYF. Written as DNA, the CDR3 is TGTGCCAGCAGCTTGGGAAGGGAAGCGGGGTCCCGCCAAGAGACCCAGTACTTC.

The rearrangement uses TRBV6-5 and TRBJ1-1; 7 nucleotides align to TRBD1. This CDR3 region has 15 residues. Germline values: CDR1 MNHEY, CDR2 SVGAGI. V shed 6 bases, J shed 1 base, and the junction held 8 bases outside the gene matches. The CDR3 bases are TGTGCCAGCAGAGAGCTCCGGACAGGGAACACTGAAGCTTTCTTT. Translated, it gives CASRELRTGNTEAFF.

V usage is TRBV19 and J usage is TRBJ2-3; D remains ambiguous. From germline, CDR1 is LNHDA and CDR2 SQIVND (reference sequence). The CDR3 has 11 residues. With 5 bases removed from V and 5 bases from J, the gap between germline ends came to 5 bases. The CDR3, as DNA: TGTGCCAGTAGTGCGGAAGATACGCAGTATTTT. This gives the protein CASSAEDTQYF.

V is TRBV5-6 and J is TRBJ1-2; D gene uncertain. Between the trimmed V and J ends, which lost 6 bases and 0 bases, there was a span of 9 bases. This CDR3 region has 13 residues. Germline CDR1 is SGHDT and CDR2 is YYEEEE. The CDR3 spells CASTGGANYGYTF. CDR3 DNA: TGTGCCAGCACCGGAGGAGCTAACTATGGCTACACCTTC.

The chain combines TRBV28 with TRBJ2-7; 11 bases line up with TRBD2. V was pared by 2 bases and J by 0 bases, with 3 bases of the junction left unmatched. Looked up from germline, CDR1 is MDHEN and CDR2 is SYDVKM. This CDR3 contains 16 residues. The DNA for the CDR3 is TGTGCCAGCAGTTTAGCTAGCGGGGGGTTCTCCTACGAGCAGTACTTC. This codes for CASSLASGGFSYEQYF.

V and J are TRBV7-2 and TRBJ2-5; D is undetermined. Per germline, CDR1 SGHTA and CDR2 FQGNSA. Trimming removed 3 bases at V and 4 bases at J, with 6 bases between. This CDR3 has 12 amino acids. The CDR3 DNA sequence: TGTGCCAGCAGCTTCGGGTCAGAGACCCAGTACTTC. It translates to CASSFGSETQYF.

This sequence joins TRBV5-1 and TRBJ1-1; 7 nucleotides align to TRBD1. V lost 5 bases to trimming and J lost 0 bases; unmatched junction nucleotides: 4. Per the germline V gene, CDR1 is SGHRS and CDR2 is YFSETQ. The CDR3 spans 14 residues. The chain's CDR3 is CASRQGDMNTEAFF. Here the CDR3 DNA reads TGCGCCAGCAGGCAGGGGGATATGAACACTGAAGCTTTCTTT.

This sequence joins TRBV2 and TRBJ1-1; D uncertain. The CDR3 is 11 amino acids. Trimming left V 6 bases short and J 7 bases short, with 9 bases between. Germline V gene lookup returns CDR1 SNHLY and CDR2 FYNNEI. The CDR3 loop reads CASRSGFEAFF. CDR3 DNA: TGTGCCAGCAGGAGTGGTTTTGAAGCTTTCTTT. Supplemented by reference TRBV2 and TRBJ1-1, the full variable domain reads EPEVTQTPSHQVTQMGQEVILRCVPISNHLYFYWYRQILGQKVEFLVSFYNNEISEKSEIFDDQFSVERPDGSNFTLKIRSTKLEDSAMYFCASRSGFEAFFGQGTRLTVV.

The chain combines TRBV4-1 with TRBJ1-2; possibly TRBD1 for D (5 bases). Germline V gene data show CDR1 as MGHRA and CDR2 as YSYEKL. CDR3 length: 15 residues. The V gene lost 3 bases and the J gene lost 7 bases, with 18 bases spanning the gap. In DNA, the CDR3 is TGCGCCAGCAGCCAGGGACTCGGGCAGCCTGGTGGCTACACCTTC. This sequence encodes CASSQGLGQPGGYTF.

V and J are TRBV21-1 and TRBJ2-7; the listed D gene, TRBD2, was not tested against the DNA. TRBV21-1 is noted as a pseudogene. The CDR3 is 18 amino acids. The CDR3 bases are TGTGCCAGCAGCTACAATCGAGACCGGGAGACTAGCTCCTACGAGCAGTACTTC. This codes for CASSYNRDRETSSYEQYF.

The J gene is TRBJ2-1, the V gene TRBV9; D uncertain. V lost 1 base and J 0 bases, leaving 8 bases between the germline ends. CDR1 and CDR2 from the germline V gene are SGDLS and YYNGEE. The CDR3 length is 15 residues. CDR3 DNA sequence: TGTGCCAGCAGCGTATCGCCGAGCTCCTACAATGAGCAGTTCTTC. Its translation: CASSVSPSSYNEQFF.

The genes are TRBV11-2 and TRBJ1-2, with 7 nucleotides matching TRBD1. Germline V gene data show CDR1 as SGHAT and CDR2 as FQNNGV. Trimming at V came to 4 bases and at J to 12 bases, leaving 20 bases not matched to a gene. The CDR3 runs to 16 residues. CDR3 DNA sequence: TGTGCCAGCAGCTCCCGTTCAAAGGGACAGTGGGGGTCTGACACCTTC. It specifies CASSSRSKGQWGSDTF.

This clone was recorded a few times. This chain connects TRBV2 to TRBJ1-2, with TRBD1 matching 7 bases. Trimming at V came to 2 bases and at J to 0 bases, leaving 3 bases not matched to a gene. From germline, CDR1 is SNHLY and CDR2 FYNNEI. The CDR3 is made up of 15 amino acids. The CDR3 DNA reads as TGTGCCAGCAGTGAACGACAGGGAGCTAACTATGGCTACACCTTC. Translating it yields CASSERQGANYGYTF. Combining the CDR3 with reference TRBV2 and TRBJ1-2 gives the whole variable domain EPEVTQTPSHQVTQMGQEVILRCVPISNHLYFYWYRQILGQKVEFLVSFYNNEISEKSEIFDDQFSVERPDGSNFTLKIRSTKLEDSAMYFCASSERQGANYGYTFGSGTRLTVV.

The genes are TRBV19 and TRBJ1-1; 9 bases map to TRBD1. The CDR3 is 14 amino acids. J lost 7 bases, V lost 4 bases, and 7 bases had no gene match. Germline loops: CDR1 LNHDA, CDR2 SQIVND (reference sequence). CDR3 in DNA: TGTGCCAGTAGTAGGGACAGGGTTGGTGATGAAGCTTTCTTT. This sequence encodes CASSRDRVGDEAFF.

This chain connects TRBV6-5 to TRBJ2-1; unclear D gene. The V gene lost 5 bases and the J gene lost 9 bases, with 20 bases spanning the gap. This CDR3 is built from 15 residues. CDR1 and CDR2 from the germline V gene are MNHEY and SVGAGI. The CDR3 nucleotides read TGTGCCAGCAGTCCAAACTATCTCCCGAACCCTGAGCAGTTCTTC. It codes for CASSPNYLPNPEQFF.

In nucleotides, the CDR3 is TGCGCCAGCAGCTTGGGCCAGACAGGGGCCCAAGAGACCCAGTACTTC. It encodes CASSLGQTGAQETQYF. V usage is TRBV5-1 and J usage is TRBJ2-5; 8 bases are a match to TRBD1. J lost 1 base, V lost 0 bases, and 5 bases had no gene match. Germline V lookup: CDR1 SGHRS, CDR2 YFSETQ. CDR3 length: 16 amino acids.

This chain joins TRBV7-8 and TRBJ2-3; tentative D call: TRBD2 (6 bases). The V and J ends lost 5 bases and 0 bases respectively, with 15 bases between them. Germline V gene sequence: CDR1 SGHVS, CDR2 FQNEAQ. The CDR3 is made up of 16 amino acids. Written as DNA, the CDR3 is TGTGCCAGCAGCCCCAAGCGGGCGGCTAGCACAGATACGCAGTATTTT. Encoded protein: CASSPKRAASTDTQYF.